This section outlines one T cell receptor beta chain sequence together with its context. These data originate in a study of blood T cell repertoires in COVID-19. About the research overall: Samples taken during acute and convalescent COVID-19 were collected in the United States, Italy and Spain. T cells, B-cell-depleted T cells, or PBMCs provided the cDNA or gDNA that served as material.

The authors' processing: Estimates of nucleated cell counts were drawn from the amplification of reference gene primers. The method was immunoSEQ multiplex PCR; TCRdb's version includes in-frame clones alone and lacks a portion of them. That table is the source of V, J and clone size, and D and trimming were worked out from the DNA. The sample lists 60,000 to 90,000 clones; around nine tenths were seen once. The CDR3 extends over 15 amino acids. The germline CDR1 and CDR2 sequences are KGHDR and SFDVKD. Trimming removed 3 bases from V and 2 bases from J, with 13 bases in between. This sequence originates from a woman older than 75 with active or convalescent COVID-19. Source material: peripheral blood. The V call is TRBV24-1, the J call TRBJ2-7, with a weak D call TRBD1 (5 bases). CDR3 in amino acids: CATSDPGHSPYEQYF. CDR3 sequence (DNA): TGTGCCACCAGTGATCCAGGACACTCACCCTACGAGCAGTACTTC.